A selection of T cell receptor beta chains follows, all from one sample in a study of early T cells in non-severe SARS-CoV-2 infection. From the 5' RACE reads, TCRdb called clonotypes with MiXCR, one entry per CDR3 protein. This table has approximately 76,000 distinct CDR3 sequences, approximately 10% appearing once. The material sequenced was whole blood. The source of these receptors is an adult who was a healthcare worker with PCR-confirmed SARS-CoV-2 infection or an uninfected control (not recorded which). The CDR3 runs from the conserved cysteine through the conserved F or W. D genes are given only for firm matches. The listing skips clone size in some rows; elsewhere it reads once, few, many or a size class.

V,D,J,size,CDR3,DNA
TRBV13,-,TRBJ1-1,-,CASNLGLTEAFF,TGTGCCAGCAACTTAGGGTTGACTGAAGCTTTCTTT
TRBV7-8,TRBD2,TRBJ2-3,many,CASSLDRLAGGDTQYF,TGTGCCAGCAGCTTAGATCGACTAGCGGGGGGAGATACGCAGTATTTT
TRBV12-3/TRBV12-4,TRBD1,TRBJ1-2,few,CASSPRGDVGYTF,TGTGCCAGCAGTCCCAGGGGGGACGTTGGCTACACCTTC
TRBV11-1,-,TRBJ1-1,few,CASSFRTEAFF,TGTGCCAGCAGCTTCCGTACTGAAGCTTTCTTT
TRBV7-6,TRBD1,TRBJ2-2,-,CASSLSSGTGPTGELFF,TGTGCCAGCAGCTTATCGAGTGGGACAGGGCCCACCGGGGAGCTGTTTTTT
TRBV4-1,TRBD2,TRBJ2-3,many,CASSYGSGGTDTQYF,TGCGCCAGCAGCTACGGTAGCGGGGGCACAGATACGCAGTATTTT
TRBV6-5,-,TRBJ1-1,many,CASSYMARNTEAFF,TGTGCCAGCAGTTATATGGCCAGAAACACTGAAGCTTTCTTT
TRBV29-1,TRBD1,TRBJ1-4,many,CSVEDKGQHEKLFF,TGCAGCGTTGAAGATAAGGGACAGCATGAAAAACTGTTTTTT
TRBV6-2/TRBV6-3,-,TRBJ1-1,many,CASSYSDVMGTEAFF,TGTGCCAGCAGTTACTCCGATGTTATGGGCACTGAAGCTTTCTTT
TRBV29-1,-,TRBJ1-1,-,CSGSDKANTEAFF,TGCAGCGGGTCGGACAAAGCGAACACTGAAGCTTTCTTT
TRBV23-1,-,TRBJ2-4,many,CASSQQGSKNIQYF,TGCGCCAGCAGTCAACAGGGATCCAAAAACATTCAGTACTTC
TRBV19,-,TRBJ2-7,many,CASSMESPDEQYF,TGTGCCAGTAGTATGGAGTCGCCGGACGAGCAGTACTTC
TRBV11-2,TRBD1,TRBJ2-5,few,CASSPMTGGFSETQYF,TGTGCCAGCAGCCCGATGACAGGGGGGTTTTCGGAGACCCAGTACTTC
TRBV28,TRBD1,TRBJ1-3,few,CASSVNRGPTGNTIYF,TGTGCCAGCAGTGTAAACAGGGGCCCCACTGGAAACACCATATATTTT
TRBV12-3/TRBV12-4,-,TRBJ2-7,many,CASNIQGIPYEQYF,TGTGCCAGCAATATACAGGGAATACCCTACGAGCAGTACTTC
TRBV25-1,TRBD2,TRBJ2-1,few,CASSLAGGRGVF,TGTGCCAGCAGCCTAGCGGGGGGCCGCGGGGTCTTC
TRBV9,-,TRBJ1-1,many,CASSVGYLQISTEAFF,TGTGCCAGCAGCGTAGGGTATCTCCAGATCTCCACTGAAGCTTTCTTT